The sequence of this T cell receptor (beta chain) was determined in a study of response to subunit inactivated influenza vaccine. To note about this clonotype: Its antigen remains unknown.

TCRdb reanalysed the RT-PCR reads using MiXCR and keeps one entry per CDR3 protein. The sample shows around 480,000 distinct CDR3 sequences, approximately 9.9% of them seen only once. Study results and limitations: Researchers suggested that each seasonal influenza vaccination recruits few new T cells.

This CDR3 has 14 residues. V lost 2 bases, J lost 4 bases, and 10 bases lay in between. The V gene's germline CDR1 is SGHRS and CDR2 YFSETQ. The sequences come from PBMCs from blood, collected roughly 47 days after vaccination. The origin of this receptor is a man aged 50 to 59 who received an inactivated influenza vaccine. V gene TRBV5-1 combines with J gene TRBJ2-1, with D perhaps TRBD2 (6 bases). CDR3 coding DNA: TGCGCCAGCAGCTTACGGAGCGGGTACAATGAGCAGTTCTTC. Translated: CASSLRSGYNEQFF. The complete variable domain, with remaining parts taken from reference TRBV5-1 and TRBJ2-1, reads KAGVTQTPRYLIKTRGQQVTLSCSPISGHRSVSWYQQTPGQGLQFLFEYFSETQRNKGNFPGRFSGRQFSNSRSEMNVSTLELGDSALYLCASSLRSGYNEQFFGPGTRLTVL.